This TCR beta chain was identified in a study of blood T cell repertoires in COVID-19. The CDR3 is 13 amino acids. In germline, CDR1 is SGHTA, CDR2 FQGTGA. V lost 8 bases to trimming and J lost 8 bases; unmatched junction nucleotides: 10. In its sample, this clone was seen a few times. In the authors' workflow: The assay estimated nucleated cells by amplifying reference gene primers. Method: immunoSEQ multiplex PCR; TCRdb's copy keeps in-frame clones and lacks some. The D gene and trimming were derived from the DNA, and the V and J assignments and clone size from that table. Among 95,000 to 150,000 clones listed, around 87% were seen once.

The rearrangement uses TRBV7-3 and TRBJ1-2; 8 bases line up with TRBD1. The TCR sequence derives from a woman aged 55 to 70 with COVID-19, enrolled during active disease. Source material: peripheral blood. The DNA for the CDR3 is TGTGCCAGCTCCCAGGGGGCTGGGGGCGGCTACACCTTC. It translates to CASSQGAGGGYTF.